Given below is one TCR beta chain in context. Germline CDR1 is KGHSH and CDR2 is LQKENI. V lost 0 bases, J lost 7 bases, and 6 bases stayed unmatched. This CDR3 region has 15 residues. This sample is drawn from a study of blood T cell repertoires in COVID-19. Data came from immunoSEQ multiplex PCR; TCRdb stores just in-frame clones and leaves some out. This table holds about 140,000 clones, approximately 80% found once. The sample taken for sequencing was peripheral blood. The chain combines TRBV18 with TRBJ1-2, with 9 bases fitting TRBD1. The receptor was isolated from a man aged 45 to 65 with acute or convalescent COVID-19. CDR3 protein: CASSPPMTGGPGYTF. As DNA, the CDR3 is TGTGCCAGCTCACCACCTATGACAGGGGGACCTGGCTACACCTTC.